The 32 T cell receptor beta chains below all came from one sample that was sequenced in a study of T cells in Graves' hyperthyroidism and ophthalmopathy (dated by TCRdb to between 2018 and 2021). Library preparation was by multiplex PCR. The sequencing machine was an Illumina HiSeq 2000. The TCR beta CDR3 regions were amplified from the RNA transcripts. A first-round RT-PCR of the TCR CDR3 used the HTBI primer set with the Qiagen OneStep RT-PCR kit. TCRdb's own reprocessing of the public reads used fastp at Q25 and MiXCR and kept productive beta chains. Each entry merges the rows of one CDR3 protein and shows their most common DNA and genes. A total of a few hundred thousand distinct CDR3 sequences appear in this sample, under 15% of them only once. The ten most abundant clones make up 32% of the sample. The sample was blood. Source of these receptors: a woman aged 25 to 45 with Graves' hyperthyroidism.

This clonotype was observed a single time. A much larger clone is a single base away; this may be a read error. The chain combines TRBV12-3 or TRBV12-4 with TRBJ1-2, with D hard to call. The V end was cut by 2 bases, the J end by 8 bases, with 24 bases between. The CDR3 sequence is 17 residues long. CDR3 residues: CASSLSVSYSEAGGYTF. CDR3 in DNA: TGTGCCAGCAGTTTATCCGTTTCGTATTCGGAGGCAGGAGGCTACACCTTC.

This clonotype came up many times. The chain couples TRBV3-1 to TRBJ2-7; tentative D call: TRBD2 (5 bases). Trimming took off 2 bases at V and 5 bases at J, with 13 bases between the two ends. Per the germline V gene, CDR1 is LGHDT and CDR2 is YNNKEL (reference sequence). The CDR3 has 14 residues. The CDR3 bases are TGTGCCAGCAGCCAATCGTCGGGAAGCGACGAGCAGTACTTC. Its protein product is CASSQSSGSDEQYF.

This clonotype turned up a few times. The chain is built from TRBV9 and TRBJ2-3; 7 positions match TRBD2. V trimming: 3 bases; J trimming: 4 bases; junction bases outside the gene matches: 14. This CDR3 is built from 17 residues. Germline CDR1 and CDR2: SGDLS and YYNGEE. This chain's CDR3 is CASSAPLSLAAPDTQYF. The CDR3 DNA reads as TGTGCCAGCAGCGCACCGTTATCCCTAGCGGCCCCAGATACGCAGTATTTT.

The genes are TRBV30 and TRBJ2-7; possible D gene TRBD2, 6 bases. CDR3 length: 14 amino acids. Trimming took 2 bases from V and 2 from J, leaving 13 bases between them. Germline CDR1 reads GTSNPN; CDR2 reads SVGIG (reference sequence). The CDR3 nucleotides are TGTGCCTGGAGTCTGGTCGGGGGAGCCTACGAGCAGTACTTC. Protein: CAWSLVGGAYEQYF.

This clonotype was detected only a few times. V and J are TRBV9 and TRBJ1-4; weak D call: TRBD1 (5 bases). Trimming left V 4 bases short and J 0 bases short, with 10 bases between. The CDR3 runs to 15 residues. CDR1 is SGDLS, CDR2 YYNGEE, per germline. The CDR3 reads CASSLGASTNEKLFF. The DNA for the CDR3 is TGTGCCAGCAGCTTAGGGGCCTCAACTAATGAAAAACTGTTTTTT.

This clonotype has a count of ten or more. CDR3 protein: CASSLGQERNEQYF. The CDR3 bases are TGCGCCAGCAGCCTCGGACAGGAAAGGAACGAGCAGTACTTC. V is TRBV4-1 and J is TRBJ2-7; 7 positions match TRBD1. Germline CDR1 MGHRA, CDR2 YSYEKL. The CDR3 is 14 residues long. The J segment lost 5 bases and the V segment lost 4 bases, leaving 8 bases of the junction unmatched.

This clonotype was seen only once. A much larger clone differs from this one at a single base, so this may be a read error. This sequence joins TRBV6-1 and TRBJ2-7; possible D gene TRBD2, 6 bases. CDR1 is MNHNS and CDR2 is SASEGT in the germline V gene. The V end lost 7 bases, the J end lost 5 bases, and 15 bases lay between the germline ends. The length of the CDR3 is 13 residues. The CDR3 spells CASMDTSYHEQYF. Written as DNA, the CDR3 is TGTGCCAGCATGGACACTAGCTACCACGAGCAGTACTTC.

In this sample, this clonotype turned up many times. The chain links TRBV30 to TRBJ1-2, with 8 bases matching TRBD1. Germline V CDR1 and CDR2: GTSNPN, SVGIG (reference sequence). This CDR3 is 15 amino acids long. V lost 4 bases, J lost 4 bases, and 11 bases stayed unmatched. Here the CDR3 DNA reads TGTGCCTGGAAACCCCCTGACAGGGGCCTCTATGGCTACACCTTC. This codes for CAWKPPDRGLYGYTF. The full variable domain, in which reference TRBV30 and TRBJ1-2 provide the parts outside the CDR3, is SQTIHQWPATLVQPVGSPLSLECTVEGTSNPNLYWYRQAAGRGLQLLFYSVGIGQISSEVPQNLSASRPQDRQFILSSKKLLLSDSGFYLCAWKPPDRGLYGYTFGSGTRLTVV.

There are many counts of this clonotype. V gene TRBV28 combines with J gene TRBJ2-7; weak D call: TRBD2 (6 bases). Looked up from germline, CDR1 is MDHEN and CDR2 is SYDVKM. The CDR3 is 12 amino acids. The CDR3 loop reads CVSGTESYEQYF. The DNA for the CDR3 is TGTGTCTCCGGGACTGAGTCCTACGAGCAGTACTTC.

The chain combines TRBV18 with TRBJ2-1; TRBD1 matches 9 bases. The CDR3 length is 16 residues. The V segment lost 4 bases and the J segment 0 bases; nucleotides outside the gene matches: 4. CDR1 KGHSH and CDR2 LQKENI come from the germline V gene. CDR3 sequence: CASSHPQGASYNEQFF. Here the CDR3 DNA reads TGTGCCAGCTCACATCCACAGGGGGCCTCCTACAATGAGCAGTTCTTC.

This sequence joins TRBV28 and TRBJ2-4; D may be TRBD1 (6 bases). The CDR3 runs to 12 residues. The germline CDR1 and CDR2 sequences are MDHEN and SYDVKM. Trimming cost V 7 bases and J 6 bases, with 10 bases left between them. The CDR3 sequence: CASTSQGNIQYF. The CDR3 bases are TGTGCCAGCACTTCACAGGGAAACATTCAGTACTTC.

In this sample, this clonotype turned up many times. The rearrangement joins TRBV12-3 or TRBV12-4 to TRBJ2-5, with D maybe TRBD1 (6 bases). The CDR3 has 14 amino acids. Trimming stripped 6 bases from V and 1 base from J, with 12 bases between. In DNA form, the CDR3 reads TGTGCCAGCAGCCCTACAGGGTCCCAAGAGACCCAGTACTTC. Its protein product is CASSPTGSQETQYF.

This chain uses TRBV7-3 with TRBJ2-2; TRBD2 agrees at 12 bases. There are 16 residues in the CDR3. Losses at the gene ends were 5 bases for V and 6 bases for J; bases not matched to a gene: 7. Germline CDR1 and CDR2: SGHTA and FQGTGA. CDR3 amino acids: CASSLPGLAGAGELFF. The CDR3 nucleotides are TGTGCCAGCAGCCTCCCGGGACTAGCGGGTGCCGGGGAGCTGTTTTTT. The full variable domain, its missing parts supplied by reference TRBV7-3 and TRBJ2-2, is GAGVSQTPSNKVTEKGKYVELRCDPISGHTALYWYRQSLGQGPEFLIYFQGTGAADDSGLPNDRFFAVRPEGSVSTLKIQRTERGDSAVYLCASSLPGLAGAGELFFGEGSRLTVL.

This clonotype has at least ten counts. The chain couples TRBV2 to TRBJ2-1, with TRBD1 as a possible D gene (5 bases). The CDR3 spans 14 residues. The V end was cut by 6 bases, the J end by 8 bases, with 17 bases between. CDR1 and CDR2 (germline): SNHLY, FYNNEI. The CDR3 loop reads CASSTGPPRDEQFF. The CDR3 bases are TGTGCCAGCAGCACAGGTCCCCCTCGGGATGAGCAGTTCTTC.

The gene calls are TRBV4-1 and TRBJ2-3, with 7 nucleotides matching TRBD1. This CDR3 spans 17 amino acids. V gave up 2 bases and J gave up 0 bases; unmatched junction bases: 8. The V gene's germline CDR1 is MGHRA and CDR2 YSYEKL. DNA of the CDR3: TGCGCCAGCAGCCAAACCCCGGGACAGCCTAGCACAGATACGCAGTATTTT. It codes for CASSQTPGQPSTDTQYF.

This clonotype was counted at least ten times. J is TRBJ2-6 and V is TRBV2; unclear D gene. V shed 4 bases and J shed 4 bases, with 5 bases lying between them. CDR1 and CDR2 from the germline V gene are SNHLY and FYNNEI. The CDR3 is 13 amino acids. The CDR3 loop reads CASSVMGANVLTF. As DNA, the CDR3 is TGTGCCAGCAGTGTCATGGGGGCCAACGTCCTGACTTTC.

This clonotype has ten or more counts. The chain links TRBV18 to TRBJ2-1, with TRBD2 matching over 10 bases. Per the germline V gene, CDR1 is KGHSH and CDR2 is LQKENI. The CDR3 is 14 amino acids. J lost 14 bases, V lost 0 bases, and 7 bases had no gene match. As DNA, the CDR3 is TGTGCCAGCTCACCACCTCTACTAGCGGGACGTGAGTTCTTC. The encoded protein is CASSPPLLAGREFF.

This clonotype has ten or more counts. This rearrangement joins TRBV3-1 to TRBJ2-3, with no clear D. The V and J ends lost 4 bases and 6 bases respectively, with 11 bases between them. CDR1 and CDR2 from the germline V gene are LGHDT and YNNKEL (reference sequence). The CDR3 has 13 amino acids. CDR3 amino acids: CASSPREFDTQYF. The CDR3 DNA reads TGTGCCAGCAGCCCCCGAGAGTTTGATACGCAGTATTTT.

This clonotype occurred a few times. The chain recombines TRBV29-1 with TRBJ2-7, with TRBD2 matching 8 bases. Trimming at V came to 7 bases and at J to 2 bases, leaving 10 bases not matched to a gene. The length of the CDR3 is 14 residues. Germline V gene sequence: CDR1 SQVTM, CDR2 ANQGSEA. CDR3 in amino acids: CSAVGGAGAYEQYF. The CDR3 region has the DNA TGCAGCGCCGTTGGGGGAGCGGGAGCCTACGAGCAGTACTTC.

This clonotype has just a few counts. The gene calls are TRBV6-1 and TRBJ2-7, with 10 bases that match TRBD2. V was pared by 9 bases and J by 7 bases, with 3 bases of the junction left unmatched. Per the germline V gene, CDR1 is MNHNS and CDR2 is SASEGT. This CDR3 has 11 amino acids. The CDR3 spells CASRLAGEQYF. The CDR3 DNA sequence: TGTGCCAGTCGACTAGCGGGTGAGCAGTACTTC.

There are many counts of this clonotype. This chain links TRBV29-1 with TRBJ2-7; no clear D gene. This CDR3 is built from 10 residues. The V and J ends lost 4 bases and 7 bases respectively, with 8 bases between them. Germline CDR1 reads SQVTM; CDR2 reads ANQGSEA. The CDR3 protein is CSVGLTEQYF. In nucleotides, the CDR3 is TGCAGCGTTGGGCTCACGGAGCAGTACTTC.

The V and J genes are TRBV6-5 and TRBJ2-7; 7 bases agree with TRBD1. Per germline, CDR1 MNHEY and CDR2 SVGAGI. Trimming took 2 bases from V and 6 from J; bases not matched to a gene: 1. The CDR3 extends over 12 amino acids. Written as DNA, the CDR3 is TGTGCCAGCAGTTACCCAGGGGGCGAGCAGTACTTC. Its protein is CASSYPGGEQYF.

The rearrangement uses TRBV5-1 and TRBJ2-1; 14 bases are shared with TRBD2. The CDR3 loop spans 18 amino acids. Germline CDR1 SGHRS, CDR2 YFSETQ. The V and J ends lost 0 bases and 1 base, in that order; junction bases with no gene match: 3. Here the CDR3 DNA reads TGCGCCAGCAGCTTGGGGACTAGCGGGAGGAAGTCCTACAATGAGCAGTTCTTC. Its translation is CASSLGTSGRKSYNEQFF.

On this clonotype itself: A read error is possible here, since a much larger clone lies one base away. J is TRBJ2-5 and V is TRBV28; 12 bases are shared with TRBD1. The CDR3 contains 12 residues. Germline loops: CDR1 MDHEN, CDR2 SYDVKM. The CDR3 is CAGRLGQGAKYF. The DNA for the CDR3 is TGTGCCGGCAGACTGGGACAGGGGGCAAAGTACTTC.

This clonotype has more than one count but fewer than ten. The junction shows a germline mismatch at one end, possibly a read error. The J gene is TRBJ1-1, the V gene TRBV4-1; 9 positions match TRBD1. The germline V gene has CDR1 MGHRA and CDR2 YSYEKL. The CDR3 extends over 14 amino acids. CDR3 region: CANSQEDRGVGAFF. The CDR3 DNA sequence: TGCGCCAACAGCCAAGAGGACAGGGGAGTGGGGGCTTTCTTT.

This chain uses TRBV2 with TRBJ1-2; D is possibly TRBD1 (6 bases). V was trimmed by 5 bases and J by 0 bases, leaving 10 bases between them. Germline values: CDR1 SNHLY, CDR2 FYNNEI. This CDR3 contains 14 residues. The CDR3 DNA reads as TGTGCCAGCAGTTCGACAGGACCTAACTATGGCTACACCTTC. Its protein is CASSSTGPNYGYTF.

Turning to this clonotype: This sequence may be a read error, since a much larger clone differs from it by one base. CDR3 protein: CASSLRRSTYNEQFF. Here the CDR3 DNA reads TGTGCCAGCAGTTTAAGGAGGTCAACCTACAATGAGCAGTTCTTC. The V gene is TRBV28, the J gene TRBJ2-1; the D gene is possibly TRBD2 (5 bases). Germline V gene lookup returns CDR1 MDHEN and CDR2 SYDVKM. V was trimmed by 2 bases and J by 2 bases, leaving 10 bases between them. The CDR3 is made up of 15 amino acids.

In its sample, this clonotype was seen a few times. V gene TRBV10-3 combines with J gene TRBJ1-6; 7 nucleotides align to TRBD1. This CDR3 has 13 residues. Germline V gene sequence: CDR1 ENHRY, CDR2 SYGVKD. V was clipped by 8 bases and J by 7 bases; unmatched bases: 5. This chain's CDR3 is CAIAEGGNSPLHF. The CDR3 coding sequence is TGTGCCATCGCGGAAGGGGGCAATTCACCCCTCCACTTT.

The chain uses TRBV20-1 and TRBJ1-3; unclear D gene. The CDR3 runs to 14 residues. Germline lookup yields CDR1 DFQATT and CDR2 SNEGSKA (reference sequence). V dropped 6 bases and J dropped 4 bases, with 16 bases sitting between them. The CDR3 DNA reads as TGCAGTGCGCCCCAGGACCCTGCCGGAAACACCATATATTTT. It yields the protein CSAPQDPAGNTIYF.

As concerns this clonotype: It may be a read error: a sequence one base away is much more abundant. The chain's CDR3 is CASSFLGVNAEAFF. CDR3 sequence (DNA): TGTGCCAGCAGTTTTTTAGGGGTGAACGCTGAAGCTTTCTTT. The rearrangement links TRBV12-3 or TRBV12-4 to TRBJ1-1, with D perhaps matching TRBD1 (5 bases). This CDR3 is 14 amino acids long.

This clonotype has a handful of counts. The chain combines TRBV6-5 with TRBJ1-5; 8 nucleotides align to TRBD1. The CDR3 is 15 amino acids. Trimming cost V 5 bases and J 4 bases; bases outside gene matches: 7. Per germline, CDR1 MNHEY and CDR2 SVGAGI. CDR3 nucleotide sequence: TGTGCCAGCAGTGCAGACAGGGGATGGAATCAGCCCCAGCATTTT. This translates into CASSADRGWNQPQHF.

The J gene is TRBJ2-5, the V gene TRBV20-1; 10 bases are a match to TRBD1. V was pared by 5 bases and J by 2 bases, with 8 bases of the junction left unmatched. This CDR3 spans 15 amino acids. Germline-derived CDR1 and CDR2 are DFQATT and SNEGSKA (reference sequence). CDR3 in DNA: TGCAGTGCTCACCCCGGGACAGGGGCACAAGAGACCCAGTACTTC. Its translation: CSAHPGTGAQETQYF.